Listed below are T cell receptor beta chains from one sample, sequenced in a study of blood T cell repertoires in COVID-19. Data came from immunoSEQ multiplex PCR; TCRdb stores just in-frame clones and leaves some out. The profile shows 300,000 to 350,000 clones, about nine tenths of them singletons. The sequenced sample consisted of peripheral blood. These receptor sequences come from a woman aged 25 to 39 with COVID-19, enrolled during active disease. The conserved cysteine and the conserved F or W are not part of the CDR3 here. The order of the fields is CDR3 protein, clone size, V gene. Rows give clone size only sometimes, using once, few, many, or a class for an expanded clone.

CDR3: ASRRGGEKLF
size: -
V: TRBV12-3/TRBV12-4

CDR3: ASSWLGSEQF
size: -
V: TRBV5-6

CDR3: ASSLLPGTNEKLF
size: -
V: TRBV5-1

CDR3: ASSRPGGTYEQY
size: -
V: TRBV6-6

CDR3: ASPGLYTQY
size: -
V: TRBV2

CDR3: ASSHLGTQGTGELF
size: -
V: TRBV6-2/TRBV6-3

CDR3: AWSETSGRKNEQF
size: -
V: TRBV30

CDR3: ASSQGRDWGIEQY
size: -
V: TRBV4-1

CDR3: ASSGQKETQY
size: -
V: TRBV2

CDR3: ASRPPGQETQY
size: -
V: TRBV6-5

CDR3: ASSIQITDTQY
size: -
V: TRBV19

CDR3: AGRGARNTEAF
size: -
V: TRBV2

CDR3: ASSNGQGVTGELF
size: -
V: TRBV5-4

CDR3: ASSLAQGRTEAF
size: -
V: TRBV5-1

CDR3: AWSVQGYQPQH
size: few
V: TRBV30

CDR3: AWSWTGRGYTEAF
size: few
V: TRBV30

CDR3: ATSVWTQQETQY
size: -
V: TRBV15

CDR3: ASSVGSQNTEAF
size: -
V: TRBV5-5

CDR3: ASSYRGGQPQH
size: -
V: TRBV6-5

CDR3: ASSQVPGSNQPQH
size: -
V: TRBV4-1

CDR3: ASSPALAGGDEQY
size: -
V: TRBV6-2/TRBV6-3

CDR3: ASSEAEGAGEKLF
size: -
V: TRBV6-1

CDR3: ASSPRQREETGELF
size: -
V: TRBV9

CDR3: ASSYRSGSNTGELF
size: -
V: TRBV6-5

CDR3: ASRLGDRVYDGYT
size: -
V: TRBV21-1